Listed below are T cell receptor beta chains from one sample, sequenced in a study of blood T cell dynamics during melanoma immunotherapy. Sequencing was performed with immunoSEQ multiplex PCR; in TCRdb, only in-frame clones are kept and a portion is missing. Here the sample spans approximately 13,000 clones, about 88% being singletons. The sample here was blood, taken from a patient treated with checkpoint blockade. The receptor source for this set is a human donor with melanoma. Both conserved end residues are part of each CDR3. The D gene is left open where the match is weak. Clone sizes are given selectively: once, few, many, or a class where the clone is expanded.

v_gene: TRBV5-4
abundance: NA
j_gene: TRBJ2-7
d_gene: NA
CDR3nt: TGTGCCAGCAGCTTGGGAGGGGTAGGCTCCTACGAGCAGTACTTC
CDR3aa: CASSLGGVGSYEQYF

v_gene: TRBV4-3
abundance: NA
j_gene: TRBJ1-2
d_gene: NA
CDR3nt: TGCGCCAGCAGCCAAGATGGGAGGTGGGACTATGGCTACACCTTC
CDR3aa: CASSQDGRWDYGYTF

v_gene: TRBV30
abundance: NA
j_gene: TRBJ1-4
d_gene: NA
CDR3nt: TGTGCCTGGAGCAGACTCGAGGGATTAAATGAAAAACTGTTTTTT
CDR3aa: CAWSRLEGLNEKLFF

v_gene: TRBV6-5
abundance: NA
j_gene: TRBJ2-3
d_gene: NA
CDR3nt: TGTGCCACCCAGCCATCCATGGCCGCGGATACGCAGTATTTT
CDR3aa: CATQPSMAADTQYF

v_gene: TRBV2
abundance: NA
j_gene: TRBJ2-1
d_gene: NA
CDR3nt: TGTGCCAGTACACCTTACAATGAGCAGTTCTTC
CDR3aa: CASTPYNEQFF

v_gene: TRBV6-6
abundance: NA
j_gene: TRBJ1-5
d_gene: NA
CDR3nt: TGTGCCAGCAGGTTCTCGGGGGGAGGTCAGCCCCAGCATTTT
CDR3aa: CASRFSGGGQPQHF

v_gene: TRBV14
abundance: few
j_gene: TRBJ1-2
d_gene: TRBD1
CDR3nt: TGTGCCAGCAGGCAGACAGGGCCCTATGGCTACACCTTC
CDR3aa: CASRQTGPYGYTF

v_gene: TRBV5-6
abundance: NA
j_gene: TRBJ1-1
d_gene: NA
CDR3nt: TGTGCCAGCAGCTGGATGGGCGACACTGAAGCTTTCTTT
CDR3aa: CASSWMGDTEAFF

v_gene: TRBV4-3
abundance: NA
j_gene: TRBJ2-4
d_gene: TRBD1
CDR3nt: TGCGCCAGCAGCCAAGAGGACAGGGGGCGAAACATTCAGTACTTC
CDR3aa: CASSQEDRGRNIQYF

v_gene: TRBV5-6
abundance: NA
j_gene: TRBJ2-7
d_gene: NA
CDR3nt: TGTGCCAGCAGCTTGGCAGGTGAGTCCGCCTACGAGCAGTACTTC
CDR3aa: CASSLAGESAYEQYF

v_gene: TRBV2
abundance: NA
j_gene: TRBJ1-1
d_gene: TRBD1
CDR3nt: TGTGCCAGCAGTTTAGAACAGGGGTACACTGAAGCTTTCTTT
CDR3aa: CASSLEQGYTEAFF

v_gene: TRBV6-6
abundance: NA
j_gene: TRBJ2-7
d_gene: NA
CDR3nt: TGTGCCAGCAGCGACGAGAGATACGAGCAGTACTTC
CDR3aa: CASSDERYEQYF

v_gene: TRBV19
abundance: NA
j_gene: TRBJ2-7
d_gene: NA
CDR3nt: TGTGCCAGTAGTATTCAGCAGAAGAGCTCCTACGAGCAGTACTTC
CDR3aa: CASSIQQKSSYEQYF

v_gene: TRBV18
abundance: few
j_gene: TRBJ2-2
d_gene: TRBD1
CDR3nt: TGTGCCAGCTCACCGCAAAGGACAGGGGGCCGAACCGGGGAGCTGTTTTTT
CDR3aa: CASSPQRTGGRTGELFF

v_gene: TRBV21-1
abundance: NA
j_gene: TRBJ2-3
d_gene: NA
CDR3nt: TGTGCCCAGGCCCGGGGCACAGATACGCAGTATTTT
CDR3aa: CAQARGTDTQYF

v_gene: TRBV7-2
abundance: NA
j_gene: TRBJ1-5
d_gene: TRBD1
CDR3nt: TGTGCCAGCAGCTTACGGACAGGGGGAAACAATCAGCCCCAGCATTTT
CDR3aa: CASSLRTGGNNQPQHF

v_gene: TRBV2
abundance: NA
j_gene: TRBJ2-3
d_gene: TRBD2
CDR3nt: TGTGCCAGCGTTCTAGCGGGCCCCACAGATACGCAGTATTTT
CDR3aa: CASVLAGPTDTQYF